This TCR beta chain emerged from a study of cytomegalovirus exposure and HLA in healthy donors. The primer mix had 60 Vbeta and 13 Jbeta primers. Clones were sequenced by immunoSEQ multiplex PCR, and TCRdb holds only the in-frame ones, with some missing. This sample has 80,000 to 100,000 clones; over 80% occur once, and the top ten carry approximately 3.7%. Germline CDR1 and CDR2: LNHDA and SQIVND (reference sequence). The CDR3 has 16 residues. The junction had 5 bases not matched to a gene; V was cut back by 4 bases and J by 2 bases. This chain uses TRBV19 with TRBJ2-2; 9 nucleotides align to TRBD2. The sample was PBMCs. This sequence was found in a female donor in good health and CMV-seropositive. CDR3 sequence: CASSKRLAGNTGELFF. CDR3 sequence (DNA): TGTGCCAGTAGTAAAAGGCTAGCGGGAAACACCGGGGAGCTGTTTTTT.